These T cell receptor beta chains were read from a single sample in a study of somatic mutations in cytotoxic T cells in rheumatoid arthritis. Assay used: immunoSEQ multiplex PCR; TCRdb lists only in-frame clones, some missing. The sample holds more than 15,000 clones, more than 65% seen once. Material for sequencing was CD8+ T cells sorted from blood. These receptor sequences come from an adult with rheumatoid arthritis. Each CDR3 is given with its conserved first and last residue. Fields, in order: V gene, D gene, J gene, clone size, CDR3 protein, CDR3 DNA. The D gene is left open where the match is weak. The size field is filled for only some rows; it gives once, few, many or a size class.

v_call: TRBV9; d_call: -; j_call: TRBJ1-3; clone_size: -; cdr3_aa: CASSVDPGVFSGNTIYF; cdr3_nt: TGTGCCAGCAGCGTAGATCCCGGGGTGTTCTCTGGAAACACCATATATTTT
v_call: TRBV6-5; d_call: -; j_call: TRBJ2-3; clone_size: -; cdr3_aa: CASSYGRGTDTQYF; cdr3_nt: TGTGCCAGCAGTTACGGGCGGGGAACAGATACGCAGTATTTT
v_call: TRBV2; d_call: -; j_call: TRBJ2-7; clone_size: -; cdr3_aa: CASSDTGEDYEQYF; cdr3_nt: TGTGCCAGCAGTGATACAGGCGAAGACTACGAGCAGTACTTC
v_call: TRBV30; d_call: -; j_call: TRBJ2-7; clone_size: -; cdr3_aa: CAWSTGALNEQYF; cdr3_nt: TGTGCCTGGAGTACGGGGGCGTTGAACGAGCAGTACTTC
v_call: TRBV11-2; d_call: -; j_call: TRBJ1-5; clone_size: -; cdr3_aa: CASSLGGSGNQPQHF; cdr3_nt: TGTGCCAGCAGCTTAGGGGGAAGTGGCAATCAGCCCCAGCATTTT
v_call: TRBV30; d_call: -; j_call: TRBJ2-1; clone_size: -; cdr3_aa: CAWSLPGVYNEQFF; cdr3_nt: TGTGCCTGGAGCCTCCCGGGGGTTTACAATGAGCAGTTCTTC
v_call: TRBV7-6; d_call: TRBD1; j_call: TRBJ1-4; clone_size: few; cdr3_aa: CATRPGQGSEKLFF; cdr3_nt: TGTGCCACCAGGCCGGGACAGGGGAGTGAAAAACTGTTTTTT
v_call: TRBV7-9; d_call: -; j_call: TRBJ1-1; clone_size: few; cdr3_aa: CASSSAGPLNTEAFF; cdr3_nt: TGTGCCAGCAGCTCCGCAGGCCCCCTGAACACTGAAGCTTTCTTT
v_call: TRBV12-5; d_call: TRBD2; j_call: TRBJ2-3; clone_size: -; cdr3_aa: CASGLAGYTDTQYF; cdr3_nt: TGTGCTAGTGGACTAGCGGGATACACAGATACGCAGTATTTT
v_call: TRBV30; d_call: TRBD2; j_call: TRBJ2-7; clone_size: -; cdr3_aa: CAWSPHSGGGYEQYF; cdr3_nt: TGTGCCTGGAGCCCCCACAGCGGGGGAGGCTACGAGCAGTACTTC
v_call: TRBV19; d_call: TRBD1; j_call: TRBJ1-1; clone_size: -; cdr3_aa: CASRTVDRVGPEAFF; cdr3_nt: TGTGCCAGTAGAACTGTAGACAGGGTTGGTCCTGAAGCTTTCTTT
v_call: TRBV13; d_call: -; j_call: TRBJ2-7; clone_size: -; cdr3_aa: CASSLQRDTSSYEQYF; cdr3_nt: TGTGCCAGCAGCTTACAGAGGGACACCTCTTCCTACGAGCAGTACTTC
v_call: TRBV30; d_call: TRBD1; j_call: TRBJ2-2; clone_size: -; cdr3_aa: CALGQGFGGTGELFF; cdr3_nt: TGTGCCTTGGGACAGGGGTTCGGTGGAACCGGGGAGCTGTTTTTT
v_call: TRBV11-2; d_call: TRBD2; j_call: TRBJ2-3; clone_size: once; cdr3_aa: CASSSWTSGSLMGADTQYF; cdr3_nt: TGTGCCAGCAGCTCCTGGACTAGCGGGTCATTAATGGGCGCAGATACGCAGTATTTT
v_call: TRBV5-5; d_call: TRBD1; j_call: TRBJ2-3; clone_size: -; cdr3_aa: CASSRTGVSTDTQYF; cdr3_nt: TGTGCCAGCAGCCGGACAGGGGTCAGCACAGATACGCAGTATTTT